Presented here are 26 T cell receptor beta chains from one specimen sequenced in a study of blood T cell repertoires in COVID-19. This table comes from immunoSEQ multiplex PCR, and its TCRdb copy is limited to in-frame clones, with some not included. The sample carries around 150,000 clones, 70% to 85% recorded once. Sequencing was performed on peripheral blood. The source is a woman of 80 years or more with acute or convalescent COVID-19.

This clone was observed a handful of times. CDR3 DNA sequence: TGCAGCGGGGAGGGTGGGAACACTGAAGCTTTCTTT. This translates into CSGEGGNTEAFF. The rearrangement uses TRBV29-1 and TRBJ1-1; no clear D. The CDR3 is 12 amino acids. Trimming took 7 bases from V and 1 from J, leaving 10 bases between them. Looked up from germline, CDR1 is SQVTM and CDR2 is ANQGSEA.

The rearrangement uses TRBV19 and TRBJ2-1, with a possible D match to TRBD1 (5 bases). V was trimmed by 5 bases and J by 2 bases, leaving 13 bases between them. Germline CDR1 reads LNHDA; CDR2 reads SQIVND (reference sequence). This CDR3 is 15 amino acids long. CDR3 sequence: CASSPTGIAYNEQFF. The CDR3 DNA sequence: TGTGCCAGTAGTCCTACAGGAATAGCCTACAATGAGCAGTTCTTC.

This clone was found once. V gene TRBV19 combines with J gene TRBJ1-2; 11 nucleotides line up with TRBD1. Germline trimming cut 3 bases from V and 6 bases from J; bases unmatched to any gene: 6. In germline, CDR1 is LNHDA, CDR2 SQIVND (reference sequence). This CDR3 has 15 residues. The CDR3 loop is CASSILGTGGNGYTF. CDR3 nucleotide sequence: TGTGCCAGTAGTATTCTCGGGACAGGGGGTAATGGCTACACCTTC. The full variable domain, with the rest looked up from reference TRBV19 and TRBJ1-2, is DGGITQSPKYLFRKEGQNVTLSCEQNLNHDAMYWYRQDPGQGLRLIYYSQIVNDFQKGDIAEGYSVSREKKESFPLTVTSAQKNPTAFYLCASSILGTGGNGYTFGSGTRLTVV.

In this sample, this clone turned up once. The CDR3 protein is CASSPRDRGTGELFF. The CDR3 nucleotides read TGTGCCAGCAGCCCAAGAGACAGGGGCACCGGGGAGCTGTTTTTT. The chain recombines TRBV7-2 with TRBJ2-2, with 8 bases identical to TRBD1. The length of the CDR3 is 15 residues. The germline V gene has CDR1 SGHTA and CDR2 FQGNSA. Germline trimming cut 5 bases from V and 4 bases from J; bases unmatched to any gene: 6.

The chain links TRBV6-1 to TRBJ1-6; D ambiguous. CDR3 size: 15 residues. The germline CDR1 and CDR2 sequences are MNHNS and SASEGT. V was clipped by 1 base and J by 7 bases, with 11 bases between them. Here the CDR3 DNA reads TGTGCCAGCAGTGAAGTCGGCCGAGGCAATTCACCCCTCCACTTT. It is translated as CASSEVGRGNSPLHF.

The chain employs TRBV27 and TRBJ2-2, with TRBD1 as a possible D gene (6 bases). The CDR3 contains 14 residues. Germline lookup yields CDR1 MNHEY and CDR2 SMNVEV (reference sequence). V was pared by 7 bases and J by 4 bases, with 13 bases between. The CDR3 coding sequence is TGTGCCAGCATTAATACAGGGAGCACCGGGGAGCTGTTTTTT. Translating gives CASINTGSTGELFF.

V is TRBV19 and J is TRBJ2-7, with 13 bases that match TRBD2. The CDR3 is made up of 15 amino acids. Trimming at V came to 4 bases and at J to 5 bases, leaving 5 bases not matched to a gene. CDR1 and CDR2 from the germline V gene are LNHDA and SQIVND (reference sequence). CDR3 in amino acids: CASSTGTSGIDEQYF. The CDR3 DNA sequence: TGTGCCAGTAGTACCGGGACTAGCGGGATAGACGAGCAGTACTTC. Full variable domain (rest looked up from reference TRBV19 and TRBJ2-7): DGGITQSPKYLFRKEGQNVTLSCEQNLNHDAMYWYRQDPGQGLRLIYYSQIVNDFQKGDIAEGYSVSREKKESFPLTVTSAQKNPTAFYLCASSTGTSGIDEQYFGPGTRLTVT.

This chain uses TRBV6-2 or TRBV6-3 with TRBJ2-7; 11 nucleotides match TRBD2. Trimming took 5 bases from V and 5 from J; bases not matched to a gene: 8. The CDR3 runs to 15 residues. The germline gives CDR1 MNHEY, CDR2 SVGEGT. The CDR3 DNA sequence: TGTGCCAGCAGTCCGACTAGCGGGGTGTTCGACGAGCAGTACTTC. Residues: CASSPTSGVFDEQYF.

Regarding this clone: A junction end diverges from the germline sequence, so it may reflect a read error. The chain combines TRBV25-1 with TRBJ1-1; perhaps TRBD1 as D (5 bases). The germline CDR1 and CDR2 sequences are MGHDK and SYGVNS. The CDR3 runs to 15 residues. CDR3 sequence reads: CASAPGTGYSTVAFF. Here the CDR3 DNA reads TGTGCCAGCGCCCCCGGTACAGGTTACTCTACTGTAGCTTTCTTT.

This chain joins TRBV19 and TRBJ2-6; D may be TRBD2 (6 bases). This CDR3 is built from 15 residues. Per the germline V gene, CDR1 is LNHDA and CDR2 is SQIVND (reference sequence). V shed 3 bases and J shed 4 bases, with 10 bases lying between them. The CDR3 DNA is TGTGCCAGTAGTATGTGGGGGGTCGGGGCCAACGTCCTGACTTTC. This encodes CASSMWGVGANVLTF.

The chain employs TRBV27 and TRBJ1-2, with D possibly TRBD1 on 5 matching bases. The CDR3 sequence is 13 residues long. V lost 3 bases and J lost 3, with 8 bases in between. Per germline, CDR1 MNHEY and CDR2 SMNVEV (reference sequence). The CDR3 sequence: CASSFQGDYGYTF. CDR3 DNA sequence: TGTGCCAGCAGTTTCCAGGGCGACTATGGCTACACCTTC.

The sample holds one count of this clone. This chain uses TRBV4-3 with TRBJ1-4; no firm D call. The V and J ends lost 1 base and 4 bases respectively, with 10 bases between them. The CDR3 is 15 amino acids. Germline CDR1 LGHNA, CDR2 YSLEER. CDR3 protein: CASSQAQAFNEKLFF. Here the CDR3 DNA reads TGCGCCAGCAGCCAAGCCCAGGCGTTTAATGAAAAACTGTTTTTT.

The chain has TRBV19 and TRBJ1-3; D unresolved. The CDR3 spans 15 residues. Trimming took 7 bases from V and 0 from J, leaving 13 bases between them. The germline V gene has CDR1 LNHDA and CDR2 SQIVND (reference sequence). The CDR3 DNA is TGTGCCAGTATATCACGTCCGAGCTCTGGAAACACCATATATTTT. Translated, it gives CASISRPSSGNTIYF. The entire variable domain, with the rest obtained from reference TRBV19 and TRBJ1-3, is as follows: DGGITQSPKYLFRKEGQNVTLSCEQNLNHDAMYWYRQDPGQGLRLIYYSQIVNDFQKGDIAEGYSVSREKKESFPLTVTSAQKNPTAFYLCASISRPSSGNTIYFGEGSWLTVV.

The V and J genes are TRBV3-1 (or the pseudogene TRBV3-2) and TRBJ2-6, with D uncertain. From germline, CDR1 is LGHDT and CDR2 YNNKEL (reference sequence). V lost 5 bases, J lost 0 bases, and 8 bases lay in between. The CDR3 runs 15 residues. CDR3 coding DNA: TGTGCCAGCAGCTATCGGAGCTCTGGGGCCAACGTCCTGACTTTC. Its protein product is CASSYRSSGANVLTF.

The rearrangement joins TRBV5-1 to TRBJ1-2; D uncertain. V was cut by 4 bases and J by 4 bases, with 11 bases left in between. The CDR3 is 13 residues long. The V gene's germline CDR1 is SGHRS and CDR2 YFSETQ. Here the CDR3 reads CASSLGGSYGYTF. The CDR3 DNA sequence: TGCGCCAGCAGCCTAGGTGGTTCCTATGGCTACACCTTC. Complete variable domain (other parts from reference TRBV5-1 and TRBJ1-2): KAGVTQTPRYLIKTRGQQVTLSCSPISGHRSVSWYQQTPGQGLQFLFEYFSETQRNKGNFPGRFSGRQFSNSRSEMNVSTLELGDSALYLCASSLGGSYGYTFGSGTRLTVV.

The chain recombines TRBV5-6 with TRBJ2-7, with 11 bases lining up with TRBD2. V dropped 3 bases and J dropped 4; count of bases not matched to a gene: 6. The CDR3 has 15 amino acids. Per germline, CDR1 SGHDT and CDR2 YYEEEE. CDR3 sequence: CASSSTSGNRYEQYF. The CDR3, as DNA: TGTGCCAGCAGCTCGACTAGCGGGAATAGGTACGAGCAGTACTTC.

The rearrangement uses TRBV5-6 and TRBJ2-5; maybe TRBD1 (6 bases). Per the germline V gene, CDR1 is SGHDT and CDR2 is YYEEEE. The CDR3 covers 13 residues. Deletions cut 4 bases from V and 5 bases from J, with 12 bases between. CDR3 bases: TGTGCCAGCAGCGTGAACAGGGCCGAGACCCAGTACTTC. It codes for CASSVNRAETQYF.

The V call is TRBV7-2, the J call TRBJ2-3; D is ambiguous. Trimming shortened V by 4 bases and J by 3 bases, and 2 bases separated the two germline ends. Germline lookup yields CDR1 SGHTA and CDR2 FQGNSA. The CDR3 extends over 11 amino acids. The CDR3 is CASSSTDTQYF. The DNA for the CDR3 is TGTGCCAGCAGCTCTACAGATACGCAGTATTTT.

This chain links TRBV29-1 with TRBJ1-1; tentatively, D is TRBD1 (5 bases). Trimming stripped 0 bases from V and 1 base from J, with 9 bases between. Germline V gene data show CDR1 as SQVTM and CDR2 as ANQGSEA. The CDR3 has 14 residues. The CDR3 here is CSVEDHGGNTEAFF. The CDR3 coding sequence is TGCAGCGTTGAAGATCACGGGGGGAACACTGAAGCTTTCTTT.

This chain joins TRBV6-5 and TRBJ2-7; a possible D gene is TRBD2 (5 bases). The CDR3 is made up of 16 amino acids. V dropped 0 bases and J dropped 2 bases, with 14 bases sitting between them. Germline CDR1 and CDR2: MNHEY and SVGAGI. CDR3 sequence: CASSYSTLTTTYEQYF. In nucleotides, the CDR3 is TGTGCCAGCAGTTACTCAACTTTGACTACAACCTACGAGCAGTACTTC.

CDR3 sequence (DNA): TGTGCCAGCAGCATGCCGGGGGGGACGGAGACCCAGTACTTC. This encodes CASSMPGGTETQYF. The chain recombines TRBV5-6 with TRBJ2-5, with 8 bases aligning to TRBD2. Per germline, CDR1 SGHDT and CDR2 YYEEEE. This CDR3 region has 14 residues. V trimming: 4 bases; J trimming: 5 bases; junction bases outside the gene matches: 7.

The J gene is TRBJ2-7, the V gene TRBV5-1; 7 nucleotides match TRBD1. The V segment lost 5 bases and the J segment 3 bases; nucleotides outside the gene matches: 8. Per germline, CDR1 SGHRS and CDR2 YFSETQ. The CDR3 is made up of 14 amino acids. CDR3 nucleotide sequence: TGCGCCAGCAGTAATGGGGGACAGAGCTACGAGCAGTACTTC. It translates to CASSNGGQSYEQYF.

V is TRBV11-3 and J is TRBJ1-5, with 9 positions matching TRBD1. Germline CDR1 is SGHNT and CDR2 is YENEEA. This CDR3 has 15 residues. With 4 bases clipped from V and 4 bases from J, the junction kept 5 bases outside the gene matches. CDR3 sequence: CASSSRQGGNQPQHF. The CDR3 nucleotides are TGTGCCAGCAGCTCACGACAGGGGGGTAATCAGCCCCAGCATTTT.

The rearrangement joins TRBV23-1 to TRBJ1-3, with D maybe TRBD1 (6 bases). TRBV23-1 is recorded as an ORF, its role being uncertain. V lost 0 bases and J 5 bases, leaving 11 bases between the germline ends. CDR3 length equals 15 residues. CDR3 in DNA: TGCGCCAGCAGTCAATCGAAGGGGGGGCGAAACACCATATATTTT. Its protein product is CASSQSKGGRNTIYF.

This clone was seen a few times. The V and J genes are TRBV2 and TRBJ1-5, with 10 bases lining up with TRBD1. Germline V lookup: CDR1 SNHLY, CDR2 FYNNEI. The CDR3 extends over 17 amino acids. The junction had 10 bases not matched to a gene; V was cut back by 6 bases and J by 2 bases. The CDR3 spells CASSRDRGTGGNQPQHF. In DNA form, the CDR3 reads TGTGCCAGCAGCCGGGACAGGGGAACTGGGGGCAATCAGCCCCAGCATTTT.

V and J are TRBV29-1 and TRBJ1-1; TRBD1 is a possible D gene (6 bases). The length of the CDR3 is 12 residues. Trimming removed 4 bases at V and 7 bases at J, with 13 bases between. Germline lookup yields CDR1 SQVTM and CDR2 ANQGSEA. The CDR3 sequence is CSVANARGEAFF. CDR3 DNA sequence: TGCAGCGTTGCGAATGCCAGGGGTGAAGCTTTCTTT.